This TCR beta chain originates from a study of OX40 agonist ivuxolimab in advanced cancers. In the study overall: Patients were dosed intravenously with ivuxolimab at 0.01 to 10 mg/kg every 2 weeks. Under the entry rules, prior anti-PD-1, anti-PD-L1 or anti-CTLA-4 therapy was allowed, and 35% to 40% had some. Study findings and constraints: Expanded peripheral T cells had an undetermined antigen specificity.

The CDR3 contains 14 residues. CDR1 and CDR2 (germline): MDHEN, SYDVKM. Trimming took 3 bases from V and 3 from J, leaving 12 bases between them. Of note for this clone: Its target is not known.

Exclusion applied to patients with autoimmune disease history or systemic immunosuppression. Data came from immunoSEQ multiplex PCR; TCRdb stores just in-frame clones and leaves some out. The table shows tens of thousands of clones, with around 78% occurring only once. The rearrangement uses TRBV28 and TRBJ2-7; D possibly corresponds to TRBD1 (7 bases). This TCR was sampled from an adult with an advanced solid tumor such as melanoma, head and neck, liver or kidney cancer. Sequences were derived from CD4+ or CD8+ T cells sorted from blood, sampled in a trial of the OX40 agonist ivuxolimab. The CDR3 nucleotides are TGTGCCAGCAGTTTGGGGCAGGGGGGCTACGAGCAGTACTTC. The encoded protein is CASSLGQGGYEQYF.